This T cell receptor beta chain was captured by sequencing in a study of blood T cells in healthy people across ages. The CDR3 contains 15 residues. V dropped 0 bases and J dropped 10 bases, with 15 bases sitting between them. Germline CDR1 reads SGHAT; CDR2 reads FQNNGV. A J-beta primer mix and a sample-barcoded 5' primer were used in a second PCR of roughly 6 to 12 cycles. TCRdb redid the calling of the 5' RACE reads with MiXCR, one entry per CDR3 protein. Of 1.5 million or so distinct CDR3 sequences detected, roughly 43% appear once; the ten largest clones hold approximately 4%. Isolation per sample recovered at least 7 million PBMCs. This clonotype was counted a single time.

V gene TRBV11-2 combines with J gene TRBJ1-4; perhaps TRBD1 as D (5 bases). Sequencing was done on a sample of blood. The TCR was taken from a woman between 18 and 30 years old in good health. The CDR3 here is CASSLDGRTGGKLFF. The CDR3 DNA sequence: TGTGCCAGCAGCTTAGACGGACGGACTGGGGGAAAACTGTTTTTT.